Each of the 3 T cell receptor beta chains below was sequenced from the same sample in a study of blood T cell repertoires in COVID-19. Repertoires were generated with immunoSEQ multiplex PCR, while TCRdb's copy carries only in-frame clones and drops some. The repertoire holds roughly 330,000 clones, with about 89% as singletons. Source material: PBMCs or T cells enriched from blood (not recorded which). Receptors originate from a woman aged 25 to 39 who had recovered from COVID-19.

This clone occurred once. This rearrangement joins TRBV19 to TRBJ1-6, with TRBD1 identical over 8 bases. The CDR3 runs to 19 residues. CDR1 is LNHDA and CDR2 is SQIVND in the germline V gene (reference sequence). J was trimmed by 0 bases and V by 6 bases; bases with no gene match: 13. Here the CDR3 reads CASRLQGSGTGSYNSPLHF. In DNA form, the CDR3 reads TGTGCCAGTAGGCTCCAAGGGTCCGGGACAGGCTCCTATAATTCACCCCTCCACTTT.

The chain recombines TRBV21-1 with TRBJ1-4; the table names TRBD1, a call not compared with the DNA. TRBV21-1 is noted as a pseudogene. CDR3 length: 15 amino acids. In DNA form, the CDR3 reads TGTGCCAGCAGCGGGCGATCAGGAACTAATGAAAAACTGTTTTTT. It codes for CASSGRSGTNEKLFF.

This chain connects TRBV6-2 or TRBV6-3 to TRBJ2-7; 7 nucleotides line up with TRBD1. Germline V lookup: CDR1 MNHEY, CDR2 SVGEGT. V shed 2 bases and J 2 bases; nucleotides not matched to a gene: 9. The CDR3 extends over 16 amino acids. The CDR3 sequence: CASSYPTHRGPYEQYF. The CDR3 coding sequence is TGTGCCAGCAGTTACCCCACCCACAGGGGACCCTACGAGCAGTACTTC.